The 10 T cell receptor beta chains presented below share a single source sample, sequenced in a study of blood T cell repertoires in COVID-19. Assay used: immunoSEQ multiplex PCR; TCRdb lists only in-frame clones, some missing. Found here are more than 300,000 clones, around 88% of them singletons; the top ten hold roughly 1.1%. Material: peripheral blood. The source is a woman between 50 and 59 years old with acute or convalescent COVID-19.

The V call is TRBV5-6, the J call TRBJ2-7, with D uncertain. Trimming removed 3 bases at V and 4 bases at J, with 5 bases between. The CDR3 runs 11 residues. Germline values: CDR1 SGHDT, CDR2 YYEEEE. DNA of the CDR3: TGTGCCAGCAGCTCGGGTTACGAGCAGTACTTC. This encodes CASSSGYEQYF.

The chain has TRBV5-4 and TRBJ1-4; tentative D call: TRBD1 (5 bases). The CDR3 contains 14 residues. Germline-derived CDR1 and CDR2 are SGHNT and YYREEE (reference sequence). V lost 8 bases to trimming and J lost 6 bases, with 17 bases between them. The CDR3 sequence is CASQQDQGYEKLFF. CDR3 nucleotide sequence: TGTGCCAGTCAACAGGATCAGGGTTATGAAAAACTGTTTTTT.

The rearrangement joins TRBV18 to TRBJ1-1; D gene uncertain. Trimming pared 1 base from V and 1 base from J, leaving 7 bases between. Germline V lookup: CDR1 KGHSH, CDR2 LQKENI. The CDR3 loop spans 14 amino acids. CDR3 region: CASSPLAENTEAFF. CDR3 coding DNA: TGTGCCAGCTCACCACTCGCGGAGAACACTGAAGCTTTCTTT.

This clone has more than one count but fewer than ten. The J gene is TRBJ1-1, the V gene TRBV6-2 or TRBV6-3, with D unclear. V lost 2 bases and J lost 0, with 10 bases in between. The CDR3 is 15 amino acids. Per germline, CDR1 MNHEY and CDR2 SVGEGT. The chain's CDR3 is CASSYAGRLNTEAFF. CDR3 bases: TGTGCCAGCAGTTACGCCGGCAGGTTGAACACTGAAGCTTTCTTT.

This rearrangement joins TRBV11-3 to TRBJ2-3; the match to TRBD1 covers 7 bases. The J segment lost 8 bases and the V segment lost 1 base, leaving 3 bases of the junction unmatched. This CDR3 is built from 13 residues. Looked up from germline, CDR1 is SGHNT and CDR2 is YENEEA. The CDR3 region has the DNA TGTGCCAGCAGCTTAGTGGGGGACAGTACGCAGTATTTT. Translating gives CASSLVGDSTQYF.

V usage is TRBV5-6 and J usage is TRBJ2-7; D remains ambiguous. Germline loops: CDR1 SGHDT, CDR2 YYEEEE. The CDR3 sequence is 14 residues long. The V and J ends lost 4 bases and 3 bases respectively, with 14 bases between them. The CDR3 sequence is CASSTLQKFYEQYV. Written as DNA, the CDR3 is TGTGCCAGCAGCACCCTACAGAAATTCTACGAGCAGTACGTC.

The rearrangement uses TRBV5-1 and TRBJ2-1; D may be TRBD2 (5 bases). The germline V and J ends were trimmed by 2 bases and 2 bases, with 14 bases remaining between them. This CDR3 comprises 16 residues. CDR1 and CDR2 from the germline V gene are SGHRS and YFSETQ. CDR3 in amino acids: CASSFREAGAYNEQFF. Written as DNA, the CDR3 is TGCGCCAGCAGCTTCCGCGAGGCGGGTGCCTACAATGAGCAGTTCTTC.

This chain connects TRBV19 to TRBJ2-7; TRBD1 might be the D (7 bases). Germline-derived CDR1 and CDR2 are LNHDA and SQIVND (reference sequence). V lost 5 bases to trimming and J lost 0 bases, with 14 bases between them. The CDR3 has 15 amino acids. CDR3 region: CASSLSGGRSYEQYF. The CDR3 DNA reads TGTGCCAGTAGTCTCTCAGGGGGGCGCTCCTACGAGCAGTACTTC.

The V gene is TRBV5-1, the J gene TRBJ1-2; tentatively, D is TRBD1 (5 bases). The CDR3 covers 13 residues. Trimming removed 0 bases from V and 5 bases from J, with 8 bases in between. Germline CDR1 is SGHRS and CDR2 is YFSETQ. CDR3: CASSLETEYGYTF. In DNA, the CDR3 is TGCGCCAGCAGCTTGGAGACAGAGTATGGCTACACCTTC.

The chain combines TRBV19 with TRBJ2-3; 7 bases align to TRBD1. CDR1 and CDR2 from the germline V gene are LNHDA and SQIVND (reference sequence). The CDR3 runs 14 residues. V shed 6 bases, J shed 4 bases, and the junction held 7 bases outside the gene matches. DNA of the CDR3: TGTGCCAGTAGACTAAGACAGGGCCCAGATACGCAGTATTTT. As protein: CASRLRQGPDTQYF.